Each of the 27 T cell receptor beta chains below was sequenced from the same sample in a study of cytomegalovirus exposure and HLA in healthy donors. Sequenced by immunoSEQ multiplex PCR; TCRdb stores in-frame clones only, minus some. The sample includes approximately 260,000 clones, about 86% of them seen just once. The specimen sequenced was PBMCs. The receptors stem from a woman aged 18-29 years in good health and CMV-seronegative.

The rearrangement links TRBV28 to TRBJ1-1; the D gene is possibly TRBD1 (5 bases). Trimming left V 3 bases short and J 1 base short, with 12 bases between. The CDR3 has 15 amino acids. From germline, CDR1 is MDHEN and CDR2 SYDVKM. CDR3 in DNA: TGTGCCAGCAGTTTTGGGGCAGGGTGGAACACTGAAGCTTTCTTT. Encoded protein: CASSFGAGWNTEAFF.

V gene TRBV5-1 combines with J gene TRBJ1-2; maybe TRBD1 (6 bases). The germline V gene has CDR1 SGHRS and CDR2 YFSETQ. The CDR3 spans 14 residues. Trimming removed 7 bases from V and 3 bases from J, with 16 bases in between. DNA of the CDR3: TGCGCCAGCCGCTCGGCTGGGGGCGACTATGGCTACACCTTC. Its translation: CASRSAGGDYGYTF.

The gene calls are TRBV5-1 and TRBJ2-7; 9 bases fit TRBD2. Looked up from germline, CDR1 is SGHRS and CDR2 is YFSETQ. The CDR3 consists of 14 residues. V shed 3 bases and J 2 bases; nucleotides not matched to a gene: 3. The CDR3 nucleotides are TGCGCCAGCAGCTGGCAGCGGGGGGCCTACGAGCAGTACTTC. Its protein is CASSWQRGAYEQYF.

In DNA, the CDR3 is TGTGCCAGCAGTTACCGGGGGTTGACAGATACGCAGTATTTT. Protein sequence: CASSYRGLTDTQYF. J is TRBJ2-3 and V is TRBV6-6, with D perhaps matching TRBD2 (6 bases). Germline CDR1 MNHNY, CDR2 SVGAGI (reference sequence). V was cut by 2 bases and J by 3 bases, with 9 bases left in between. This CDR3 has 14 residues.

This chain joins TRBV11-3 and TRBJ2-1, with D possibly matching TRBD1 (6 bases). The CDR3 spans 17 residues. The germline V and J ends were trimmed by 3 bases and 1 base, with 16 bases remaining between them. Germline V gives CDR1 SGHNT, CDR2 YENEEA. The CDR3 region is CASSFRGGGQSYNEQFF. The CDR3 bases are TGTGCCAGCAGCTTTCGTGGTGGGGGCCAATCCTACAATGAGCAGTTCTTC.

This chain joins TRBV7-9 and TRBJ1-3; no definite D call. CDR1 and CDR2 from the germline V gene are SEHNR and FQNEAQ (reference sequence). Trimming took 4 bases from V and 0 from J, leaving 10 bases between them. The CDR3 length is 15 residues. The CDR3: CASSSTLTSGNTIYF. The CDR3 bases are TGTGCCAGCAGCTCTACCCTAACCTCTGGAAACACCATATATTTT.

The chain combines TRBV6-5 with TRBJ2-3, with D possibly matching TRBD2 (6 bases). V gave up 2 bases and J gave up 6 bases, with 12 bases separating them. CDR1 and CDR2 (germline): MNHEY, SVGAGI. The CDR3 runs to 14 residues. CDR3 coding DNA: TGTGCCAGCAGTTACGGGCTAGGAGGGGATACGCAGTATTTT. Translating gives CASSYGLGGDTQYF.

The V call is TRBV28, the J call TRBJ2-3, with 10 bases aligning to TRBD2. The germline gives CDR1 MDHEN, CDR2 SYDVKM. The V segment lost 2 bases and the J segment 2 bases; nucleotides outside the gene matches: 4. CDR3 length: 16 amino acids. The CDR3 sequence: CASSLPTSGDTDTQYF. The CDR3 nucleotides are TGTGCCAGCAGTTTACCCACTAGCGGGGACACAGATACGCAGTATTTT.

This chain uses TRBV6-5 with TRBJ2-1, with unresolved D. The CDR3 is 13 residues long. The germline gives CDR1 MNHEY, CDR2 SVGAGI. V lost 2 bases, J lost 3 bases, and 5 bases lay in between. CDR3 DNA: TGTGCCAGCAGTTACAACAGCTACAATGAGCAGTTCTTC. Translating gives CASSYNSYNEQFF.

The chain has TRBV5-4 and TRBJ2-7; tentatively, D is TRBD1 (5 bases). The V gene lost 4 bases and the J gene lost 2 bases, with 10 bases spanning the gap. The germline V gene encodes CDR1 SGHNT and CDR2 YYREEE (reference sequence). The CDR3 has 13 residues. Here the CDR3 DNA reads TGTGCCAGCAGCCCCCAGGGCGCCTACGAGCAGTACTTC. It codes for CASSPQGAYEQYF.

This sequence joins TRBV5-4 and TRBJ1-2; D gene unclear. Germline-derived CDR1 and CDR2 are SGHNT and YYREEE (reference sequence). V was pared by 2 bases and J by 1 base, with 6 bases between. The CDR3 has 13 amino acids. The CDR3 DNA reads TGTGCCAGCAGCTTACAGAATAACTATGGCTACACCTTC. Encoded protein: CASSLQNNYGYTF.

The chain is built from TRBV12-2 and TRBJ2-1; the table assigns TRBD2, which was not confirmed against the DNA. TRBV12-2 is reported as a pseudogene. The CDR3 has 16 residues. CDR3 in amino acids: CASRFIPGLELNEQFF. The DNA for the CDR3 is TGTGCAAGTCGCTTCATCCCGGGACTAGAGTTGAATGAGCAGTTCTTC.

The chain carries TRBV7-7 and TRBJ2-7, with 9 bases that match TRBD1. V shed 5 bases, J shed 4 bases, and the junction held 3 bases outside the gene matches. Germline V gene lookup returns CDR1 SSHAT and CDR2 FNYEAQ (reference sequence). The CDR3 has 13 amino acids. Here the CDR3 DNA reads TGTGCCAGCAGCCGGGACAGGGAGTACGAGCAGTACTTC. Translation gives CASSRDREYEQYF.

V gene TRBV2 combines with J gene TRBJ1-2; maybe TRBD1 (6 bases). Trimming pared 7 bases from V and 4 bases from J, leaving 16 bases between. The CDR3 spans 14 residues. Germline CDR1 and CDR2: SNHLY and FYNNEI. For the CDR3, the DNA is TGTGCCAGCACCCGAGTGGGGGCTGCCTATGGCTACACCTTC. Translated, it gives CASTRVGAAYGYTF.

The table lists this clone with a count of one. V and J are TRBV7-9 and TRBJ2-5; weak D call: TRBD2 (5 bases). This CDR3 comprises 13 residues. Germline values: CDR1 SEHNR, CDR2 FQNEAQ (reference sequence). Trimming pared 3 bases from V and 5 bases from J, leaving 10 bases between. The CDR3 protein is CASSFIEGETQYF. DNA for the CDR3: TGTGCCAGCAGCTTTATTGAGGGTGAGACCCAGTACTTC.

The chain has TRBV5-1 and TRBJ2-1, with 9 bases identical to TRBD1. After removal of 6 bases from V and 12 bases from J, the junction contained 16 bases not matched to a gene. The germline CDR1 and CDR2 sequences are SGHRS and YFSETQ. This CDR3 comprises 15 residues. CDR3 DNA sequence: TGCGCCAGCAACCTTCGACAGGGGGGTCGAATAGGGCAGTTCTTC. It is translated as CASNLRQGGRIGQFF.

The genes are TRBV18 and TRBJ2-7; 9 bases line up with TRBD1. This CDR3 has 15 residues. The germline CDR1 and CDR2 sequences are KGHSH and LQKENI. The J segment lost 1 base and the V segment lost 3 bases, leaving 4 bases of the junction unmatched. The CDR3 sequence: CASSPGTGTSYEQYF. The CDR3 bases are TGTGCCAGCTCACCCGGGACAGGGACTTCCTACGAGCAGTACTTC.

The chain's CDR3 is CASGPSGNTGELFF. The CDR3 region has the DNA TGTGCTAGTGGTCCTAGCGGAAACACCGGGGAGCTGTTTTTT. The chain uses TRBV12-5 and TRBJ2-2; TRBD2 matches 7 bases. With 5 bases clipped from V and 2 bases from J, the junction kept 2 bases outside the gene matches. In germline, CDR1 is LGHNT, CDR2 FRNRAP. There are 14 residues in the CDR3.

As DNA, the CDR3 is TGTGCCAGCAGCAAAGGTGCGGGGTACGCCGGGGAGCTGTTTTTT. Its protein is CASSKGAGYAGELFF. The V and J genes are TRBV6-6 and TRBJ2-2, with a weak D call TRBD2 (6 bases). The CDR3 consists of 15 residues. V was cut by 6 bases and J by 6 bases, with 17 bases left in between. Per germline, CDR1 MNHNY and CDR2 SVGAGI (reference sequence).

This chain links TRBV30 with TRBJ1-2; D remains ambiguous. In germline, CDR1 is GTSNPN, CDR2 SVGIG (reference sequence). Trimming took 4 bases from V and 1 from J, leaving 10 bases between them. CDR3 size: 13 residues. The DNA for the CDR3 is TGTGCCTGGACCTTCTCGGGTAACTATGGCTACACCTTC. Its protein is CAWTFSGNYGYTF.

The V call is TRBV28, the J call TRBJ2-5; TRBD1 might be the D (6 bases). V lost 4 bases to trimming and J lost 5 bases, with 23 bases between them. CDR3 length equals 17 residues. Germline V lookup: CDR1 MDHEN, CDR2 SYDVKM. CDR3 in amino acids: CASSSPGTFGGRETQYF. The CDR3 DNA reads TGTGCCAGCAGTTCTCCCGGGACATTCGGTGGTAGGGAGACCCAGTACTTC.

Regarding this clone: In the same sample, other DNA sequences code for this CDR3. The chain uses TRBV30 and TRBJ2-5; D possibly corresponds to TRBD1 (5 bases). V gave up 4 bases and J gave up 2 bases, with 8 bases separating them. The germline V gene has CDR1 GTSNPN and CDR2 SVGIG (reference sequence). The CDR3 totals 12 residues. The CDR3 coding sequence is TGTGCCTGGACAAGGGGACAAGAGACCCAGTACTTC. This gives the protein CAWTRGQETQYF.

This chain links TRBV7-2 with TRBJ1-2; TRBD1 matches at 9 bases. Per the germline V gene, CDR1 is SGHTA and CDR2 is FQGNSA. The V and J ends lost 4 bases and 7 bases, in that order; junction bases with no gene match: 7. There are 14 residues in the CDR3. The CDR3 DNA is TGTGCCAGCAGCTCTGGACAGGGGATTGCTGGCTACACCTTC. This gives the protein CASSSGQGIAGYTF.

This clone was counted once. The rearrangement uses TRBV5-4 and TRBJ2-7; perhaps TRBD1 as D (6 bases). Looked up from germline, CDR1 is SGHNT and CDR2 is YYREEE (reference sequence). The germline V and J ends were trimmed by 0 bases and 6 bases, with 16 bases remaining between them. CDR3 length equals 15 residues. Here the CDR3 reads CASSLGGPTLGEQYF. In nucleotides, the CDR3 is TGTGCCAGCAGCTTGGGGGGGCCCACCCTTGGCGAGCAGTACTTC.

The chain is built from TRBV5-1 and TRBJ2-1, with 7 bases aligning to TRBD2. Germline lookup yields CDR1 SGHRS and CDR2 YFSETQ. The J segment lost 2 bases and the V segment lost 3 bases, leaving 5 bases of the junction unmatched. CDR3 length: 15 residues. The CDR3 DNA follows: TGCGCCAGCAGCTCGGCGGGAGAGGCCTACAATGAGCAGTTCTTC. Its protein is CASSSAGEAYNEQFF.

V and J are TRBV4-3 and TRBJ1-1, with D perhaps TRBD1 (5 bases). Germline V lookup: CDR1 LGHNA, CDR2 YSLEER. The V end was cut by 6 bases, the J end by 1 base, with 9 bases between. The CDR3 totals 13 residues. As DNA, the CDR3 is TGCGCCAGCAGTAGACAGACGAACACTGAAGCTTTCTTT. Its protein product is CASSRQTNTEAFF.

This clone appeared a few times. This chain connects TRBV6-5 to TRBJ1-2; perhaps TRBD1 as D (5 bases). This CDR3 spans 13 amino acids. V lost 2 bases and J lost 4, with 8 bases in between. The germline gives CDR1 MNHEY, CDR2 SVGAGI. Here the CDR3 reads CASSYRRGYGYTF. CDR3 DNA sequence: TGTGCCAGCAGTTACAGGAGGGGCTATGGCTACACCTTC.